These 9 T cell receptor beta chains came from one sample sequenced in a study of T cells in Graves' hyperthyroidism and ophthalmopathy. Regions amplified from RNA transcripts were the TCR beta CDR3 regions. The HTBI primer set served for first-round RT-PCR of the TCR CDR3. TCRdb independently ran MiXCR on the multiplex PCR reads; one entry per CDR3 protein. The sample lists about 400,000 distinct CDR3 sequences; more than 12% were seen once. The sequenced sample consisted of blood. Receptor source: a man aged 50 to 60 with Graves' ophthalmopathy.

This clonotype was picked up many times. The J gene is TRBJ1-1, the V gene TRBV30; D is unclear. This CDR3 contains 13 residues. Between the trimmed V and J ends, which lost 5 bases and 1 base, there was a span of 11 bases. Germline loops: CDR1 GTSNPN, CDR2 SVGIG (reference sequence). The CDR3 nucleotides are TGTGCCTGGGCGACCCGGGGGAACACTGAAGCTTTCTTT. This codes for CAWATRGNTEAFF.

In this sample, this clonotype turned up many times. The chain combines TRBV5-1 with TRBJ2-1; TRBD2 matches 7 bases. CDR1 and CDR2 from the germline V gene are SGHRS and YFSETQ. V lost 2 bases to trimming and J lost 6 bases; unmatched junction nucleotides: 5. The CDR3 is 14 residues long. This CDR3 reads CASSFRDYSNEQFF. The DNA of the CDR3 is TGCGCCAGCAGCTTTCGGGACTATAGCAATGAGCAGTTCTTC.

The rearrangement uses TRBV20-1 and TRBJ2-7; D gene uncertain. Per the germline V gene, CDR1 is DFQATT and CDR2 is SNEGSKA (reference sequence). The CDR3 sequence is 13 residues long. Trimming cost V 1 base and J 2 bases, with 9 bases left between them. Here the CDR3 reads CSARADNPYEQYF. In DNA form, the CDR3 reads TGCAGTGCTAGAGCGGATAATCCCTACGAGCAGTACTTC.

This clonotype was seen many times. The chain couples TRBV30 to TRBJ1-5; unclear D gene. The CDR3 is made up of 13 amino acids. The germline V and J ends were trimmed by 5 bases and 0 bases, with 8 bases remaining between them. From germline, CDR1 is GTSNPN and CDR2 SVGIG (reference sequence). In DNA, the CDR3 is TGTGCCTGGTCCAGGAGTAGCAATCAGCCCCAGCATTTT. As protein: CAWSRSSNQPQHF.

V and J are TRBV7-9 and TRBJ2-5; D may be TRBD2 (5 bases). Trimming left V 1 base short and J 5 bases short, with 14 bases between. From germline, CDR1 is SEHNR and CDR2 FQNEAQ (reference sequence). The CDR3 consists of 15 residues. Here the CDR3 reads CASSLVRATAETQYF. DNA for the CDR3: TGTGCCAGCAGCTTAGTGCGGGCCACGGCGGAGACCCAGTACTTC.

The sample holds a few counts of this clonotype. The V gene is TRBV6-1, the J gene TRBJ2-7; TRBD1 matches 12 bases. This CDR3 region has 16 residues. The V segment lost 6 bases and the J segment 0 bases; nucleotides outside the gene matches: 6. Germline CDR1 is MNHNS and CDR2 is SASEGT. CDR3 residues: CASREPGQGASYEQYF. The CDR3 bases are TGTGCCAGCAGAGAACCGGGACAGGGGGCCTCCTACGAGCAGTACTTC.

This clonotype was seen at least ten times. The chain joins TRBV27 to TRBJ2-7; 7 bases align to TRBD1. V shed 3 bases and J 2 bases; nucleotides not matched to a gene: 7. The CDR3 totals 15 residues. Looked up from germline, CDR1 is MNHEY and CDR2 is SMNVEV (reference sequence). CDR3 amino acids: CASSFVGDSPYEQYF. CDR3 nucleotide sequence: TGTGCCAGCAGTTTTGTCGGGGACAGTCCCTACGAGCAGTACTTC.

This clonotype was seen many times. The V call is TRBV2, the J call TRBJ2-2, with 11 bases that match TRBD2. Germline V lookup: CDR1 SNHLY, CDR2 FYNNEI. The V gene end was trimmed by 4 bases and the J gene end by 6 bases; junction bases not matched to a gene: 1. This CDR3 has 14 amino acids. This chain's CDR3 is CASSGSGRAGELFF. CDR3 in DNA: TGTGCCAGCAGTGGTAGCGGGAGGGCCGGGGAGCTGTTTTTT.

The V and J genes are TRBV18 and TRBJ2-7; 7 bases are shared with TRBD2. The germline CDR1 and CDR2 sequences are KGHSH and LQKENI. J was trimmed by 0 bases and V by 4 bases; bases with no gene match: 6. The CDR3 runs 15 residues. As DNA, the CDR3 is TGTGCCAGCTCACGGGGGGGTCCCAGCTCCTACGAGCAGTACTTC. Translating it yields CASSRGGPSSYEQYF.